This TCR beta chain originates from a study of identical twins. Losses at the gene ends were 3 bases for V and 1 base for J; bases not matched to a gene: 4. CDR1 is DFQATT and CDR2 is SNEGSKA in the germline V gene (reference sequence). The CDR3 spans 15 residues. Via MiXCR, TCRdb re-called the 5' RACE reads, giving one row per CDR3 protein. This table holds about 200,000 distinct CDR3 sequences, less than 8% found once. This clonotype has at least ten counts. These data were likewise used in another study, on yellow fever vaccine responses in identical twins.

V and J are TRBV20-1 and TRBJ2-2; 8 positions match TRBD1. The clonotype was recovered from a woman younger than 30 in good health. Sequenced material: memory (CD45RO+) T cells sorted from blood. This CDR3 reads CSASIGTGNTGELFF. In DNA, the CDR3 is TGCAGTGCTAGCATCGGGACAGGGAACACCGGGGAGCTGTTTTTT.